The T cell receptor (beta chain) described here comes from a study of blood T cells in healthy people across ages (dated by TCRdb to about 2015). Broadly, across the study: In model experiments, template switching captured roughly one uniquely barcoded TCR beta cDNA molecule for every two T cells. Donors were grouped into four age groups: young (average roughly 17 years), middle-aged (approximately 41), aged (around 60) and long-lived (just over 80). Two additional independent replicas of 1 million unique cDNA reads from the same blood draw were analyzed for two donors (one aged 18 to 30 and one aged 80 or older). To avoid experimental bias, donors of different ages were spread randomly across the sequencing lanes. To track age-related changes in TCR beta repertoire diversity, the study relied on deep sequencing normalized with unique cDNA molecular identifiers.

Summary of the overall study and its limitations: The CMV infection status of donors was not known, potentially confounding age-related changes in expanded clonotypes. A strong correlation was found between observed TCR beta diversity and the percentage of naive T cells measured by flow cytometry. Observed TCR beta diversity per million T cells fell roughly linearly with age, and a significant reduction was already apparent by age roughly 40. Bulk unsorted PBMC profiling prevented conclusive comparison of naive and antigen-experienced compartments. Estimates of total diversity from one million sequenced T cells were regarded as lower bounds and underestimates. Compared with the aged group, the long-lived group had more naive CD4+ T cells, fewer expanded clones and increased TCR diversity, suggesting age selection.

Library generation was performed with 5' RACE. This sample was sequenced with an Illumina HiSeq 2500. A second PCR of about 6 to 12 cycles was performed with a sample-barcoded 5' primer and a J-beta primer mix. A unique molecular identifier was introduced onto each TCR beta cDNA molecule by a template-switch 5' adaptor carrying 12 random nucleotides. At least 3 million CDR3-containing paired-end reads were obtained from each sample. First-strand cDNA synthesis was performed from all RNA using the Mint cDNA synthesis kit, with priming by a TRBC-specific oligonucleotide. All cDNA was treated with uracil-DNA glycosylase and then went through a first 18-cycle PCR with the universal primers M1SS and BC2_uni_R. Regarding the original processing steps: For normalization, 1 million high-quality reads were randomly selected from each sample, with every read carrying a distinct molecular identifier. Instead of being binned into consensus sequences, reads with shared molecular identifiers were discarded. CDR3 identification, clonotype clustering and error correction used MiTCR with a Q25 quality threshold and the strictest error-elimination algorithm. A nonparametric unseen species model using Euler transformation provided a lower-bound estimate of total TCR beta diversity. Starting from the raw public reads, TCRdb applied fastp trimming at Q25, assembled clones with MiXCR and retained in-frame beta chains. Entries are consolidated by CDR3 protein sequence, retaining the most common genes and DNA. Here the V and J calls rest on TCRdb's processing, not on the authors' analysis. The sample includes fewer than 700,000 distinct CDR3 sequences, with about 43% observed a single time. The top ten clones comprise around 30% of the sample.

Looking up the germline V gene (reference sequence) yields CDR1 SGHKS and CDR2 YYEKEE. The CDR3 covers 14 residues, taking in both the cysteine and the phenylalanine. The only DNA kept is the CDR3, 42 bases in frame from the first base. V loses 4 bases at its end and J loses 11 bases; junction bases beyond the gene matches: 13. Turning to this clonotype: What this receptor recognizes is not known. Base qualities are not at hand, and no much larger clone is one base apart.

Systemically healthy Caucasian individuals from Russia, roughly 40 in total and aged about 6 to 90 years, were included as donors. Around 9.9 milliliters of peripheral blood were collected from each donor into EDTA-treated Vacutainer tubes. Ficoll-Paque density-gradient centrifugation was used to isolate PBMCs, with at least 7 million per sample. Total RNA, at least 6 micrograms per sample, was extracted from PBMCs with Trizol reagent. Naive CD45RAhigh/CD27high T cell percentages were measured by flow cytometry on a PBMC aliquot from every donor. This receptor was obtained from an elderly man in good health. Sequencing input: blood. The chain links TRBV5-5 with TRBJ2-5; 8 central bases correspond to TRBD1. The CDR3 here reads CASSAGQDYNEQYF. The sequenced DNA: TGTGCCAGCAGCGCGGGACAGGATTACAATGAGCAGTACTTC. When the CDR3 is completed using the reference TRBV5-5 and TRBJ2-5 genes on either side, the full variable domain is DAGVTQSPTHLIKTRGQQVTLRCSPISGHKSVSWYQQVLGQGPQFIFQYYEKEERGRGNFPDRFSARQFPNYSSELNVNALLLGDSALYLCASSAGQDYNEQYFGPGTRLLVL.